The present T cell receptor beta chain was sequenced within a study of metastatic and nonmetastatic thyroid tumors. Turning to the study itself: Where malignant and benign thyroid patients were concerned, repertoires were compared across blood and tumor or nodule tissue.

Source study methods: A papillary thyroid cancer distant-metastasis classifier was built from CDR3 differences across clinicopathological groups. TCRdb ran MiXCR on the PCR reads. Here the V and J calls rest on TCRdb's processing, not on the authors' analysis. The sample holds approximately 38,000 clones; roughly a sixth are singletons and the top ten take 3.8%. Study-wide results and caveats: In both blood and tumor samples, TCR beta diversity was reported significantly higher for malignant than benign nodules.

This clone was observed at least ten times. Its target is unknown. Not a single patient had been given any form of treatment at any point before undergoing thyroid surgery. The CDR3 is made up of 13 amino acids. Germline CDR1 and CDR2: SGHRS and YFSETQ. V lost 1 base and J 6 bases, leaving 10 bases between the germline ends. V gene TRBV5-1 combines with J gene TRBJ2-5; D remains ambiguous. This clonotype originated in a female donor with papillary thyroid cancer or a benign thyroid nodule (not recorded which). Some clones in this sample may be carry-over from other donors' samples. The specimen was blood. The CDR3 protein is CASSLSQEKTQYF. The CDR3 nucleotides read TGCGCCAGCAGCTTGAGCCAGGAGAAGACCCAGTACTTC.